The 4 T cell receptor beta chains below come from one sample, sequenced in a study of cytomegalovirus exposure and HLA in healthy donors. Use of 60 Vbeta and 13 Jbeta primers characterized the PCR. Sequencing used immunoSEQ multiplex PCR; TCRdb keeps in-frame clones, though not all of them. The table includes 150,000 or so clones, 81% detected once. The sequenced sample consisted of PBMCs. The receptors derive from a woman aged 18 to 35 in good health and CMV-seropositive.

The chain's CDR3 is CASSSRAGGMNTEAFF. The CDR3 DNA reads as TGTGCCAGCAGTTCCCGAGCCGGGGGTATGAACACTGAAGCTTTCTTT. This chain connects TRBV6-5 to TRBJ1-1; D is possibly TRBD1 (5 bases). CDR3 length: 16 residues. Trimming stripped 4 bases from V and 0 bases from J, with 15 bases between. Germline V gene lookup returns CDR1 MNHEY and CDR2 SVGAGI.

The rearrangement joins TRBV15 to TRBJ2-5; D ambiguous. TRBJ2-7 explains the end of the DNA better; the J call may be wrong. The CDR3 totals 13 residues. Germline CDR1 reads LNHNV; CDR2 reads YYDKDF (reference sequence). CDR3 loop: CATSQSISYEQYF. The CDR3 coding sequence is TGTGCCACCAGCCAAAGTATCTCCTACGAGCAGTACTTC.

The genes are TRBV29-1 and TRBJ2-3; TRBD2 aligns across 11 bases. The CDR3 consists of 14 residues. V gave up 5 bases and J gave up 4 bases; unmatched junction bases: 5. Germline CDR1 reads SQVTM; CDR2 reads ANQGSEA. The CDR3 region is CSVRASGGSDTQYF. DNA of the CDR3: TGCAGCGTTCGGGCTAGCGGGGGGTCAGATACGCAGTATTTT.

The V and J genes are TRBV7-9 and TRBJ1-1; D remains ambiguous. Germline CDR1 is SEHNR and CDR2 is FQNEAQ (reference sequence). The CDR3 has 15 amino acids. Trimming left V 4 bases short and J 5 bases short, with 17 bases between. As DNA, the CDR3 is TGTGCCAGCAGCTCCCTCGCGGCAGCTTCGACTGAAGCTTTCTTT. It encodes CASSSLAAASTEAFF.